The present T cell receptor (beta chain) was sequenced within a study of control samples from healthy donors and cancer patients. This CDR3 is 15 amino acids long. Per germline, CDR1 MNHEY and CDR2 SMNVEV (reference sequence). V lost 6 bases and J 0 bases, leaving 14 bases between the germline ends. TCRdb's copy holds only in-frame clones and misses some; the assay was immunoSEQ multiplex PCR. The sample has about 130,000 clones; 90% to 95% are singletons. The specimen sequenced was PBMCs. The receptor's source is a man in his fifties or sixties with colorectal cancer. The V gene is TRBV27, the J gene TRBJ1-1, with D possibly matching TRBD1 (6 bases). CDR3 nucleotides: TGTGCCAGCAGCCGAGGGGGGAAACTGAACACTGAAGCTTTCTTT. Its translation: CASSRGGKLNTEAFF.